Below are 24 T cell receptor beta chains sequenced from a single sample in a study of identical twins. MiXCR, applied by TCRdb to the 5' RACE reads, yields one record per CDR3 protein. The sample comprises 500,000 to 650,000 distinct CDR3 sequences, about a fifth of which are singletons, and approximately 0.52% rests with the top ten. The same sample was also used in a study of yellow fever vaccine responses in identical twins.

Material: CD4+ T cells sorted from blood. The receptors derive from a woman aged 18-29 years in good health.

Here the CDR3 DNA reads TGTGCCAGCAGCCCCGGGGGGTTCGGGTCTGCGGGCACTGAAGCTTTCTTT. This encodes CASSPGGFGSAGTEAFF. The rearrangement uses TRBV28 and TRBJ1-1; D is possibly TRBD1 (5 bases). With 6 bases removed from V and 4 bases from J, the gap between germline ends came to 24 bases. Germline CDR1 is MDHEN and CDR2 is SYDVKM. The CDR3 covers 17 residues.

The CDR3: CASSQDPPEGYNEQFF. DNA of the CDR3: TGCGCCAGCAGCCAAGATCCCCCCGAGGGCTACAATGAGCAGTTCTTC. The rearrangement links TRBV4-1 to TRBJ2-1, with D possibly TRBD2 on 5 matching bases. V lost 0 bases, J lost 3 bases, and 12 bases lay in between. CDR3 length: 16 residues. CDR1 is MGHRA, CDR2 YSYEKL, per germline.

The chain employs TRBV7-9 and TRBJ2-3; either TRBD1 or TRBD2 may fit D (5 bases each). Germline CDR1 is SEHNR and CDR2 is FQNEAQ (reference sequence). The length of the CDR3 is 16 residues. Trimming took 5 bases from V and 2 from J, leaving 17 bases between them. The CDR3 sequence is CASSPGTVATTDTQYF. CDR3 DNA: TGTGCCAGCAGCCCTGGGACGGTTGCTACCACAGATACGCAGTATTTT.

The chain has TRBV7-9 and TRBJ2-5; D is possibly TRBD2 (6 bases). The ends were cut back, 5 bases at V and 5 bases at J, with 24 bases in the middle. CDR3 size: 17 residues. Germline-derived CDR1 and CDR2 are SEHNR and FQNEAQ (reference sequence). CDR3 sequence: CASSLSRVADKGETQYF. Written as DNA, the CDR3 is TGTGCCAGCAGCCTAAGCCGGGTAGCGGATAAGGGGGAGACCCAGTACTTC.

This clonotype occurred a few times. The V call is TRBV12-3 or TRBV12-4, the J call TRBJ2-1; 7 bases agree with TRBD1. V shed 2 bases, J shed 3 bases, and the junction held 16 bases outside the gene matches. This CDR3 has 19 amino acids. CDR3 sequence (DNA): TGTGCCAGCAGTTTAAGGCCGTTGGGGAACCGGGACAGCTACAATGAGCAGTTCTTC. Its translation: CASSLRPLGNRDSYNEQFF.

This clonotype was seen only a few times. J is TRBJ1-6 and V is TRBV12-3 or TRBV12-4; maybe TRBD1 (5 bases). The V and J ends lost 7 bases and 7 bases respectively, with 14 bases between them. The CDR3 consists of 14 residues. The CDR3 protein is CASKSTGENSPLHF. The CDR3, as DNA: TGTGCCAGCAAATCTACGGGGGAAAATTCACCCCTCCACTTT.

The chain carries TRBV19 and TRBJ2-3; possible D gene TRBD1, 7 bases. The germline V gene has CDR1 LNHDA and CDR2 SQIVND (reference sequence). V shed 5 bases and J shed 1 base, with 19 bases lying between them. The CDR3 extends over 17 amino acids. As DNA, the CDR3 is TGTGCCAGTAGTCGCAGGGGGAGGAAGTCTCGCACAGATACGCAGTATTTT. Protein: CASSRRGRKSRTDTQYF.

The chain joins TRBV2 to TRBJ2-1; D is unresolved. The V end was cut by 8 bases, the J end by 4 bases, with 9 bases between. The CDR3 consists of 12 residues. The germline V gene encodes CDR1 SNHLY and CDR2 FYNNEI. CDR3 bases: TGTGCCAGCGGCCCAGAGTACAATGAGCAGTTCTTC. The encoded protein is CASGPEYNEQFF.

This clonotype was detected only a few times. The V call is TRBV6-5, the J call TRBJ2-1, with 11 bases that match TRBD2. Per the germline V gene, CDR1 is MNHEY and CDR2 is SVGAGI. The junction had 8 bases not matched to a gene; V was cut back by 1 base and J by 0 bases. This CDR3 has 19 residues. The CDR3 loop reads CASSYYLAGGSSSYNEQFF. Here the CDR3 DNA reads TGTGCCAGCAGTTACTACCTAGCGGGAGGATCGAGCTCCTACAATGAGCAGTTCTTC.

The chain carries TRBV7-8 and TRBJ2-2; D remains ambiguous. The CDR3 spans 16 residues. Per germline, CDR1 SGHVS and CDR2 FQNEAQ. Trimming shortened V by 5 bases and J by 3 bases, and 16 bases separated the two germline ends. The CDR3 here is CASSPPYRAHTGELFF. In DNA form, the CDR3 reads TGTGCCAGCAGCCCCCCCTATCGAGCACACACCGGGGAGCTGTTTTTT. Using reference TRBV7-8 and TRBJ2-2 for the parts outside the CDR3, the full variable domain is GAGVSQSPRYKVAKRGQDVALRCDPISGHVSLFWYQQALGQGPEFLTYFQNEAQLDKSGLPSDRFFAERPEGSVSTLKIQRTQQEDSAVYLCASSPPYRAHTGELFFGEGSRLTVL.

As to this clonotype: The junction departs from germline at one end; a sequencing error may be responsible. This chain's CDR3 is CATSGERGHNEQFF. The CDR3 region has the DNA TGTGCCACCAGCGGAGAACGGGGGCATAATGAGCAGTTCTTC. The chain couples TRBV15 to TRBJ2-1; either TRBD1 or TRBD2 may fit D (6 bases each). The CDR3 has 14 residues. CDR1 and CDR2 from the germline V gene are LNHNV and YYDKDF (reference sequence).

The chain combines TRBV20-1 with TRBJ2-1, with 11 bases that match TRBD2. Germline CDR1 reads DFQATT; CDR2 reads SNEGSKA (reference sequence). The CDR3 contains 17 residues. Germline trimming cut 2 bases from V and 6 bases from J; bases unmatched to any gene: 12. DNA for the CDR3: TGCAGTGCTAGACCTAGCGGGAGGATATTTTTGAGCAATGAGCAGTTCTTC. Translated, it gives CSARPSGRIFLSNEQFF.

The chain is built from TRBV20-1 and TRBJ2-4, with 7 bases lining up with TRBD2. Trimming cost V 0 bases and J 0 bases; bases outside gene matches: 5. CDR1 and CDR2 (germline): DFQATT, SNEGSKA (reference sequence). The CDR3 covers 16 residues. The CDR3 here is CSARDTGGGAKNIQYF. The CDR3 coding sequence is TGCAGTGCTAGAGATACAGGCGGGGGAGCCAAAAACATTCAGTACTTC.

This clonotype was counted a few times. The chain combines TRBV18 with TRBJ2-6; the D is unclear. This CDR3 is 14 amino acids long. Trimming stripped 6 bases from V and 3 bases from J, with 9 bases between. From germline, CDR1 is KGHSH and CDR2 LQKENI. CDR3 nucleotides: TGTGCCAGCTCCCCCTGGAATGGGGCCAACGTCCTGACTTTC. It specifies CASSPWNGANVLTF.

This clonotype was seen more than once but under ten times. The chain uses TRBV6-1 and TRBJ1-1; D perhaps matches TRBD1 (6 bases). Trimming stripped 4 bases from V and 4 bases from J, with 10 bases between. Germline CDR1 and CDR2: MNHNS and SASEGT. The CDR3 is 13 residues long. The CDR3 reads CASSAQGGTEAFF. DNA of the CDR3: TGTGCCAGCAGTGCCCAAGGGGGCACTGAAGCTTTCTTT.

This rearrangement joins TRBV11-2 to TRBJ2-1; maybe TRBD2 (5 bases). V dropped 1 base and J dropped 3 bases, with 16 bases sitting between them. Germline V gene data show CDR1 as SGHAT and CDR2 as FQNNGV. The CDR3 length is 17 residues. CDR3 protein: CASSLVGRQTIYNEQFF. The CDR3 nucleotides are TGTGCCAGCAGCTTAGTAGGTCGGCAGACTATCTACAATGAGCAGTTCTTC.

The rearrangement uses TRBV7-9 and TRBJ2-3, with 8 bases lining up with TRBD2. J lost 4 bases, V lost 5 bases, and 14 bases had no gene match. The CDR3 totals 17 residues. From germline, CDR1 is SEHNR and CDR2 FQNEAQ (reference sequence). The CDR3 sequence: CASSPSGTRIRADTQYF. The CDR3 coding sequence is TGTGCCAGCAGCCCGTCCGGGACTAGGATTAGAGCAGATACGCAGTATTTT. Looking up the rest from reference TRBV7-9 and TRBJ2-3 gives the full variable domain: DTGVSQNPRHKITKRGQNVTFRCDPISEHNRLYWYRQTLGQGPEFLTYFQNEAQLEKSRLLSDRFSAERPKGSFSTLEIQRTEQGDSAMYLCASSPSGTRIRADTQYFGPGTRLTVL.

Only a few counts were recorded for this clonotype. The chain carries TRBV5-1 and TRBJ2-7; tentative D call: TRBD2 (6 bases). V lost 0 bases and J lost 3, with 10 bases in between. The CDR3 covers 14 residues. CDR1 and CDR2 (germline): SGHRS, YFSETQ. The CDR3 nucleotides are TGCGCCAGCAGCTTGGCTGGAGGGTTCTACGAGCAGTACTTC. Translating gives CASSLAGGFYEQYF.

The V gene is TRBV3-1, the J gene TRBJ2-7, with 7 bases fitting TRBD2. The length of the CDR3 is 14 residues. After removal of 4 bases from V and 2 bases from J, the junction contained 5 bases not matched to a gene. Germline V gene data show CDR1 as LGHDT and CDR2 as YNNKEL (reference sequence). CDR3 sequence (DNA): TGTGCCAGCAGCCCCCAGCGGGGCCCCTACGAGCAGTACGTC. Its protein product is CASSPQRGPYEQYV.

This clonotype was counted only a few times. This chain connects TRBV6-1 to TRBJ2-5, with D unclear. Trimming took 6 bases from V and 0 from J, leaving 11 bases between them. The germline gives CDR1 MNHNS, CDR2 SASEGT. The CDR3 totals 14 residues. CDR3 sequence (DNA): TGTGCCAGCAGGTCAAATGGGTACCAAGAGACCCAGTACTTC. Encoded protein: CASRSNGYQETQYF.

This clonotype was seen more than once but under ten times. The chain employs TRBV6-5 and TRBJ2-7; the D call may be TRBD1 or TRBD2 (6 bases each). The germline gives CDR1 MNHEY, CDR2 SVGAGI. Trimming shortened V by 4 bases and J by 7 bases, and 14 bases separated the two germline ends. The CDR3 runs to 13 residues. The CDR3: CASSFRGGGEQYV. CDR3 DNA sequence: TGTGCCAGCAGTTTCAGGGGAGGTGGGGAGCAGTACGTC.

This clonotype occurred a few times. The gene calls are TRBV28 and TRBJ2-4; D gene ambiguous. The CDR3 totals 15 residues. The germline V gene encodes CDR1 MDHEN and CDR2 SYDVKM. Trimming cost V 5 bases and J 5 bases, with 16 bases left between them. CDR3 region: CASSPLVGAQNIQYF. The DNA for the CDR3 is TGTGCCAGCAGTCCCTTGGTCGGTGCCCAAAACATTCAGTACTTC.

The CDR3 sequence is CAIRLAGRYNEQFF. CDR3 DNA: TGTGCCATCAGACTAGCGGGACGATACAATGAGCAGTTCTTC. The chain is built from TRBV10-3 and TRBJ2-1; 10 positions match TRBD2. The germline V gene has CDR1 ENHRY and CDR2 SYGVKD. The CDR3 spans 14 residues. The trim removed 6 bases at V and 4 bases at J, leaving 3 bases unmatched.

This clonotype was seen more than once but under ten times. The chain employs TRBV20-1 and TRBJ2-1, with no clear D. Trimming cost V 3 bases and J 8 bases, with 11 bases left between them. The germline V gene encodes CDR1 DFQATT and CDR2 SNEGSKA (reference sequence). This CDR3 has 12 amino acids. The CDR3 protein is CSASQSGYEQFF. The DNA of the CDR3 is TGCAGTGCTAGTCAGTCAGGCTATGAGCAGTTCTTC.